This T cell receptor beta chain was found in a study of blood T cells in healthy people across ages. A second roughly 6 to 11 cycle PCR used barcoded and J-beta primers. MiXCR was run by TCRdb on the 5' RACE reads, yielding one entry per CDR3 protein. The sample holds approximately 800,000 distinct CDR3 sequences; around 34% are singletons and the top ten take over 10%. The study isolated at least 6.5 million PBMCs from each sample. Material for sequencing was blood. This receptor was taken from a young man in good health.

The CDR3 protein is CASSSSGVVNSPLHF. In DNA form, the CDR3 reads TGTGCCAGCAGCTCCTCAGGGGTGGTTAATTCACCCCTCCACTTT. The chain has TRBV7-3 and TRBJ1-6; perhaps TRBD1 as D (6 bases). The germline CDR1 and CDR2 sequences are SGHTA and FQGTGA. Trimming removed 4 bases from V and 6 bases from J, with 13 bases in between. There are 15 residues in the CDR3. The variable domain in full, completed from reference TRBV7-3 and TRBJ1-6, reads GAGVSQTPSNKVTEKGKYVELRCDPISGHTALYWYRQSLGQGPEFLIYFQGTGAADDSGLPNDRFFAVRPEGSVSTLKIQRTERGDSAVYLCASSSSGVVNSPLHFGNGTRLTVT.